This T cell receptor (beta chain) stems from a study of long-term antiretroviral therapy in people with HIV. Study-wide points: An increase in diversity followed ART, yet levels stayed below transplant donor controls.

A note on this clone: Its cognate antigen is unknown.

Unmatched junction bases numbered 8, after V lost 4 bases and J lost 8 bases. Germline loops: CDR1 MGHDK, CDR2 SYGVNS. This CDR3 contains 14 residues. Researchers ran immunoSEQ v3.0 at survey level. Clones were sequenced by immunoSEQ multiplex PCR, and TCRdb holds only the in-frame ones, with some missing. The top ten hold approximately 21% of the sample, which has about 11,000 clones, about 89% seen once. The sequence derives from a woman in her 40s with HIV. The sequences come from unsorted PBMCs, collected 0.2 years before starting antiretroviral therapy. The chain couples TRBV25-1 to TRBJ1-5, with 7 bases aligning to TRBD1. The CDR3 region is CASSGATGPEPQHF. CDR3 DNA sequence: TGTGCCAGCAGTGGCGCGACAGGGCCGGAGCCCCAGCATTTT.